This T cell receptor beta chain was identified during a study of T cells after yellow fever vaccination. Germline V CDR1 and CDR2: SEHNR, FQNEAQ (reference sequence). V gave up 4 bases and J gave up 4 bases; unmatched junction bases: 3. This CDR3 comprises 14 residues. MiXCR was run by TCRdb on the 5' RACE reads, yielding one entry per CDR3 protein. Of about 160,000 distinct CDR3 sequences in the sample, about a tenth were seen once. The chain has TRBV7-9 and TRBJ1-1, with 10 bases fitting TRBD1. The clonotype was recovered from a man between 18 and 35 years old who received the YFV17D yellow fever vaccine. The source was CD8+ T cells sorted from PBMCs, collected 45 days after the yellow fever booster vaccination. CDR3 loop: CASSSTGGVTEAFF. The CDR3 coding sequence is TGTGCCAGCAGCTCGACAGGGGGCGTCACTGAAGCTTTCTTT.